The 16 T cell receptor beta chains presented below share a single source sample, sequenced in a study of shared clonotypes between healthy human individuals. The method was immunoSEQ multiplex PCR; TCRdb's version includes in-frame clones alone and lacks a portion of them. Found here are 2.3 million or so clones, approximately 95% of them singletons; the top ten hold about 0.41%. The material sequenced was naive CD4+ T cells from PBMCs. The sample's subset: CD45RA+ positively selected. Every receptor here comes from a man younger than 35 in good health. Some clones in this sample may be carry-over from other donors' samples.

The chain combines TRBV5-1 with TRBJ2-3, with 7 bases fitting TRBD1. The CDR3 runs to 15 residues. J was trimmed by 2 bases and V by 4 bases; bases with no gene match: 7. The germline gives CDR1 SGHRS, CDR2 YFSETQ. The CDR3 region has the DNA TGCGCCAGCAGCCAACAGGGGTCCATCACAGATACGCAGTATTTT. The encoded protein is CASSQQGSITDTQYF. The variable domain in full, completed from reference TRBV5-1 and TRBJ2-3, reads KAGVTQTPRYLIKTRGQQVTLSCSPISGHRSVSWYQQTPGQGLQFLFEYFSETQRNKGNFPGRFSGRQFSNSRSEMNVSTLELGDSALYLCASSQQGSITDTQYFGPGTRLTVL.

The chain uses TRBV10-3 and TRBJ1-5; 8 nucleotides line up with TRBD1. The V segment lost 10 bases and the J segment 2 bases; nucleotides outside the gene matches: 4. CDR3 length: 13 residues. CDR1 and CDR2 from the germline V gene are ENHRY and SYGVKD. For the CDR3, the DNA is TGTGCCACCGCGGGACAGGGCAATCAGCCCCAGCATTTT. Its protein product is CATAGQGNQPQHF.

The chain carries TRBV7-9 and TRBJ1-1; D remains unclear. The V end was cut by 5 bases, the J end by 6 bases, with 13 bases between. Germline loops: CDR1 SEHNR, CDR2 FQNEAQ (reference sequence). The CDR3 is 13 residues long. The CDR3 region is CASSQTGSAEAFF. The DNA of the CDR3 is TGTGCCAGCAGCCAAACGGGGTCAGCTGAAGCTTTCTTT.

The chain links TRBV11-2 to TRBJ2-7, with TRBD2 identical over 7 bases. V trimming: 0 bases; J trimming: 4 bases; junction bases outside the gene matches: 15. The CDR3 runs to 18 residues. Per germline, CDR1 SGHAT and CDR2 FQNNGV. CDR3 sequence reads: CASSLDESLAGRVYEQYF. CDR3 bases: TGTGCCAGCAGCTTAGATGAGTCCCTGGCGGGGAGGGTTTACGAGCAGTACTTC.

This rearrangement joins TRBV7-9 to TRBJ2-7; D uncertain. The CDR3 consists of 13 residues. Per germline, CDR1 SEHNR and CDR2 FQNEAQ (reference sequence). V lost 6 bases to trimming and J lost 0 bases, with 9 bases between them. The CDR3 sequence: CASSPAYSYEQYF. The CDR3 DNA sequence: TGTGCCAGCAGTCCGGCCTACTCCTACGAGCAGTACTTC.

This rearrangement joins TRBV11-3 to TRBJ2-7, with TRBD1 matching over 7 bases. The germline V gene encodes CDR1 SGHNT and CDR2 YENEEA. J lost 3 bases, V lost 5 bases, and 4 bases had no gene match. The CDR3 consists of 13 residues. CDR3 protein: CASSQRDSYEQYF. CDR3 coding DNA: TGTGCCAGCAGCCAAAGGGACAGCTACGAGCAGTACTTC.

J is TRBJ2-5 and V is TRBV2; no firm D call. CDR1 SNHLY and CDR2 FYNNEI come from the germline V gene. The CDR3 is 12 residues long. Trimming left V 4 bases short and J 5 bases short, with 8 bases between. The CDR3 protein is CASSGARETQYF. The CDR3, as DNA: TGTGCCAGCAGTGGCGCTCGGGAGACCCAGTACTTC.

The chain joins TRBV9 to TRBJ1-1; D uncertain. V was shortened by 3 bases and J by 8 bases, with 14 bases between the two germline ends. CDR1 and CDR2 (germline): SGDLS, YYNGEE. The CDR3 totals 13 residues. The CDR3 DNA is TGTGCCAGCAGCGGCAGGCCCACAGAGGAAGCTTTCTTT. Translation gives CASSGRPTEEAFF.

This chain links TRBV2 with TRBJ1-2, with TRBD1 matching 7 bases. Trimming removed 7 bases from V and 2 bases from J; junction bases left unmatched: 7. The germline gives CDR1 SNHLY, CDR2 FYNNEI. The CDR3 length is 14 residues. DNA of the CDR3: TGTGCCAGCACGACCTCGACAGGGAACTATGGCTACACCTTC. This translates into CASTTSTGNYGYTF.

This clone was seen once. The V and J genes are TRBV19 and TRBJ2-7; 11 nucleotides line up with TRBD2. Germline V CDR1 and CDR2: LNHDA, SQIVND (reference sequence). With V trimmed by 6 bases and J by 0 bases, 10 bases remained unmatched. This CDR3 is built from 17 residues. CDR3 amino acids: CASSTSGTSGSSYEQYF. CDR3 bases: TGTGCCAGTAGCACCTCCGGGACTAGCGGTAGCTCCTACGAGCAGTACTTC.

The chain combines TRBV28 with TRBJ2-5, with TRBD2 identical over 8 bases. This CDR3 comprises 14 residues. Germline V gives CDR1 MDHEN, CDR2 SYDVKM. Trimming cost V 5 bases and J 5 bases; bases outside gene matches: 7. CDR3 bases: TGTGCCAGCAGTCGAGCGGGAGTGCGGGAGACCCAGTACTTC. It is translated as CASSRAGVRETQYF. Full variable domain (remainder filled in from reference TRBV28 and TRBJ2-5): DVKVTQSSRYLVKRTGEKVFLECVQDMDHENMFWYRQDPGLGLRLIYFSYDVKMKEKGDIPEGYSVSREKKERFSLILESASTNQTSMYLCASSRAGVRETQYFGPGTRLLVL.

The chain links TRBV7-9 to TRBJ2-7; the D gene is possibly TRBD2 (6 bases). V was clipped by 5 bases and J by 4 bases, with 15 bases between them. This CDR3 is 14 amino acids long. Germline V gives CDR1 SEHNR, CDR2 FQNEAQ (reference sequence). As DNA, the CDR3 is TGTGCCAGCAGCCTCATGGCGGGGACGTACGAGCAGTACTTC. The encoded protein is CASSLMAGTYEQYF.

The chain has TRBV9 and TRBJ1-1; no firm D call. The V and J ends lost 0 bases and 3 bases respectively, with 12 bases between them. In germline, CDR1 is SGDLS, CDR2 YYNGEE. The CDR3 totals 15 residues. The chain's CDR3 is CASSVGDIPDTEAFF. DNA of the CDR3: TGTGCCAGCAGCGTAGGAGACATACCCGACACTGAAGCTTTCTTT.

V usage is TRBV29-1 and J usage is TRBJ2-1, with D possibly being TRBD1 or TRBD2 (5 bases each). This CDR3 has 13 amino acids. V dropped 7 bases and J dropped 9 bases, with 19 bases sitting between them. Germline values: CDR1 SQVTM, CDR2 ANQGSEA. The DNA for the CDR3 is TGCAGCGGCCGGGACCACCCATACGGTGAGCAGTTCTTC. Its protein product is CSGRDHPYGEQFF.

This clone was found a few times. The V and J genes are TRBV7-9 and TRBJ2-1; the match to TRBD2 covers 8 bases. CDR1 SEHNR and CDR2 FQNEAQ come from the germline V gene (reference sequence). Trimming at V came to 1 base and at J to 5 bases, leaving 13 bases not matched to a gene. The CDR3 loop spans 18 amino acids. CDR3 protein: CASSLVELREGLNNEQFF. The CDR3 nucleotides read TGTGCCAGCAGCTTAGTGGAGTTACGGGAGGGCCTCAACAATGAGCAGTTCTTC.

V gene TRBV7-9 combines with J gene TRBJ2-3; D is uncertain. Germline V gene lookup returns CDR1 SEHNR and CDR2 FQNEAQ (reference sequence). CDR3 length equals 13 residues. The ends were cut back, 5 bases at V and 8 bases at J, with 14 bases in the middle. CDR3 in DNA: TGTGCCAGCAGCCAAAGCTTTCCGAGTACGCAGTATTTT. As protein: CASSQSFPSTQYF.